These 19 T cell receptor beta chains originate from one sample sequenced in a study of CD4 T cells in relation to SARS-CoV-2 and coronaviruses. These receptors lack a known antigen. Unexposed donor CD4+ T cells date from about 2010-2018, before the COVID-19 pandemic. CD4+ T cells were isolated from the cells after 10 days of culture. The protocol was immunoSEQ multiplex PCR, while the TCRdb copy is restricted to in-frame clones and leaves out a portion. Counted here are 15,000 to 20,000 clones, about 80% occurring once; the ten biggest clones make up approximately 28%. The sequenced sample consisted of CD4+ T cells from PBMCs, cultured in vitro. All receptors come from a human donor in good health.

J is TRBJ2-7 and V is TRBV2; TRBD2 is a possible D gene (6 bases). From germline, CDR1 is SNHLY and CDR2 FYNNEI. The CDR3 length is 16 residues. V was clipped by 0 bases and J by 0 bases, with 12 bases between them. CDR3 loop: CASSEALAGNSYEQYF. The CDR3 nucleotides read TGTGCCAGCAGTGAAGCGCTGGCGGGAAACTCCTACGAGCAGTACTTC.

CDR3 sequence reads: CASAEGQNSGNTIYF. The CDR3 DNA is TGTGCCAGCGCCGAGGGGCAGAACTCAGGAAACACCATATATTTT. The chain recombines TRBV3-1 (or the pseudogene TRBV3-2) with TRBJ1-3; TRBD1 might be the D (5 bases). Per germline, CDR1 LGHDT and CDR2 YNNKEL (reference sequence). The CDR3 is 15 residues long. Trimming removed 8 bases from V and 4 bases from J, with 18 bases in between.

The chain combines TRBV6-5 with TRBJ2-5; D is unclear. Germline values: CDR1 MNHEY, CDR2 SVGAGI. The CDR3 covers 11 residues. V lost 1 base and J lost 4, with 1 base in between. CDR3 DNA: TGTGCCAGCAGTTACTTAGAGACCCAGTACTTC. This translates into CASSYLETQYF.

The J gene is TRBJ2-1, the V gene TRBV10-3, with TRBD1 matching over 8 bases. The V and J ends lost 4 bases and 6 bases, in that order; junction bases with no gene match: 5. The germline CDR1 and CDR2 sequences are ENHRY and SYGVKD. The CDR3 extends over 14 amino acids. Written as DNA, the CDR3 is TGTGCCATCAGTGGGCGCGGACAGGGCAATGAGCAGTTCTTC. This encodes CAISGRGQGNEQFF.

The chain couples TRBV30 to TRBJ2-5; 12 nucleotides match TRBD2. The CDR3 is made up of 15 amino acids. V dropped 2 bases and J dropped 5; count of bases not matched to a gene: 6. Germline loops: CDR1 GTSNPN, CDR2 SVGIG (reference sequence). The CDR3 loop reads CAWSFTSGRMETQYF. CDR3 coding DNA: TGTGCCTGGAGTTTCACTAGCGGGAGGATGGAGACCCAGTACTTC.

The gene calls are TRBV24-1 and TRBJ2-3; tentatively, D is TRBD2 (6 bases). Trimming removed 10 bases from V and 0 bases from J, with 13 bases in between. The CDR3 loop spans 14 amino acids. From germline, CDR1 is KGHDR and CDR2 SFDVKD. CDR3 sequence (DNA): TGTGCCACAGCCGGGACTCCGAGCACAGATACGCAGTATTTT. Translating gives CATAGTPSTDTQYF.

DNA for the CDR3: TGTGCCAGCAGCTTAGGCAGAGACCAAGAGACCCAGTACTTC. Its translation is CASSLGRDQETQYF. The chain uses TRBV11-3 and TRBJ2-5; D unclear. The CDR3 has 14 amino acids. Germline V gene sequence: CDR1 SGHNT, CDR2 YENEEA. V was cut by 1 base and J by 0 bases, with 6 bases left in between.

This clone turned up a few times. The rearrangement uses TRBV5-1 and TRBJ2-2; no definite D call. CDR1 is SGHRS, CDR2 YFSETQ, per germline. CDR3 length: 12 residues. The V gene lost 7 bases and the J gene lost 7 bases, with 11 bases spanning the gap. The CDR3 bases are TGCGCCAGCTATAAGGAGTTCGGGGAGCTGTTTTTT. It translates to CASYKEFGELFF. The complete variable domain, with remaining parts taken from reference TRBV5-1 and TRBJ2-2, reads KAGVTQTPRYLIKTRGQQVTLSCSPISGHRSVSWYQQTPGQGLQFLFEYFSETQRNKGNFPGRFSGRQFSNSRSEMNVSTLELGDSALYLCASYKEFGELFFGEGSRLTVL.

This chain joins TRBV2 and TRBJ2-1; 12 bases are shared with TRBD1. Germline V gene lookup returns CDR1 SNHLY and CDR2 FYNNEI. This CDR3 has 21 residues. The V and J ends lost 8 bases and 8 bases, in that order; junction bases with no gene match: 28. The CDR3 reads CASGWPRGGTGTGQGAYEQFF. The CDR3 region has the DNA TGTGCCAGCGGATGGCCTCGGGGTGGAACGGGCACGGGACAGGGGGCTTATGAGCAGTTCTTC.

The chain recombines TRBV7-9 with TRBJ1-4; the D is unclear. CDR3 length: 15 residues. The ends were cut back, 5 bases at V and 2 bases at J, with 12 bases in the middle. Looked up from germline, CDR1 is SEHNR and CDR2 is FQNEAQ (reference sequence). The CDR3 loop is CASSPGSGTNEKLFF. CDR3 coding DNA: TGTGCCAGCAGCCCCGGGTCTGGGACTAATGAAAAACTGTTTTTT.

The chain couples TRBV9 to TRBJ1-2, with a possible D match to TRBD1 (5 bases). The germline CDR1 and CDR2 sequences are SGDLS and YYNGEE. The CDR3 extends over 15 amino acids. Trimming pared 0 bases from V and 4 bases from J, leaving 13 bases between. CDR3 region: CASSVDGDALYGYTF. DNA of the CDR3: TGTGCCAGCAGCGTAGATGGGGACGCCCTCTATGGCTACACCTTC.

CDR3 sequence: CASSQGAGVATNEKLFF. As DNA, the CDR3 is TGTGCCAGCAGCCAAGGGGCGGGGGTCGCAACTAATGAAAAACTGTTTTTT. The rearrangement links TRBV3-1 (or the pseudogene TRBV3-2) to TRBJ1-4; D might be TRBD1 (5 bases). The CDR3 has 17 residues. V was trimmed by 1 base and J by 0 bases, leaving 12 bases between them. Germline assignment: CDR1 LGHDT and CDR2 YNNKEL (reference sequence).

This chain joins TRBV20-1 and TRBJ1-1; D uncertain. This CDR3 is 14 amino acids long. Germline V gene lookup returns CDR1 DFQATT and CDR2 SNEGSKA (reference sequence). V lost 3 bases to trimming and J lost 6 bases, with 17 bases between them. CDR3 bases: TGCAGTGCTAGTGCCTCGTCCCTCCCCGCTGAAGCTTTCTTT. Translated, it gives CSASASSLPAEAFF.

This clone was seen a few times. CDR3 in amino acids: CASSLGRVHNEQFF. The CDR3 DNA is TGCGCCAGCAGCTTGGGTAGGGTCCACAATGAGCAGTTCTTC. The rearrangement joins TRBV5-1 to TRBJ2-1; D not certain. CDR1 is SGHRS, CDR2 YFSETQ, per germline. Deletions cut 0 bases from V and 5 bases from J, with 9 bases between. This CDR3 contains 14 residues.

The chain carries TRBV10-3 and TRBJ2-7; D perhaps matches TRBD1 (6 bases). Trimming took 6 bases from V and 2 from J, leaving 17 bases between them. The germline CDR1 and CDR2 sequences are ENHRY and SYGVKD. CDR3 length: 15 amino acids. CDR3 region: CAISSTGTNTYEQYF. For the CDR3, the DNA is TGTGCCATCAGCAGTACCGGGACAAATACCTACGAGCAGTACTTC.

The chain couples TRBV15 to TRBJ2-5, with unresolved D. Per the germline V gene, CDR1 is LNHNV and CDR2 is YYDKDF (reference sequence). This CDR3 contains 14 residues. Trimming stripped 0 bases from V and 2 bases from J, with 7 bases between. CDR3: CATSREGIQETQYF. DNA for the CDR3: TGTGCCACCAGCAGAGAGGGGATTCAAGAGACCCAGTACTTC.

V gene TRBV7-9 combines with J gene TRBJ2-4, with 7 bases aligning to TRBD1. In germline, CDR1 is SEHNR, CDR2 FQNEAQ (reference sequence). This CDR3 is 15 amino acids long. J lost 4 bases, V lost 1 base, and 4 bases had no gene match. Here the CDR3 reads CASSLDQGVKNIQYF. The CDR3 coding sequence is TGTGCCAGCAGCTTAGACCAGGGGGTAAAAAACATTCAGTACTTC.

CDR3 sequence: CASSQAGEGNQPQHF. CDR3 sequence (DNA): TGTGCCAGCAGCCAGGCAGGGGAGGGCAATCAGCCCCAGCATTTT. The gene calls are TRBV14 and TRBJ1-5, with D possibly being TRBD1 (6 bases). The V end was cut by 3 bases, the J end by 2 bases, with 11 bases between. The V gene's germline CDR1 is SGHDN and CDR2 FVKESK. The CDR3 is 15 amino acids.

The J gene is TRBJ1-1, the V gene TRBV19; TRBD1 aligns across 8 bases. Germline V gene lookup returns CDR1 LNHDA and CDR2 SQIVND (reference sequence). V was clipped by 5 bases and J by 6 bases; unmatched bases: 11. The CDR3 has 15 amino acids. CDR3 DNA: TGTGCCAGTAGTCCCCGGCTTCAGGGGGCCCCTGAAGCTTTCTTT. The encoded protein is CASSPRLQGAPEAFF.